The present entry profiles one T cell receptor beta chain with its context. The antigen is not known. This specimen comes from a study of T cell repertoires in cytomegalovirus infection. The overall study: Newly reported HLA-C-restricted and thoroughly characterized HLA-B-restricted CMV epitopes were employed. It can be stated that public TCR beta signatures indicated CMV infection as well as a matching HLA type. Whole-study results and caveats: Clonotypes of TCR beta that were HLA-C-restricted and CMV-specific dominated the ex vivo response.

Trimming removed 6 bases from V and 3 bases from J, with 18 bases in between. CDR3 size: 15 residues. The germline V gene has CDR1 MDHEN and CDR2 SYDVKM. Via MiXCR, TCRdb re-called the reads, giving one row per CDR3 protein. This sample has a few hundred thousand distinct CDR3 sequences, with more than 40% found just once. The source was cultured PBMCs, collected from culture after CMV antigen stimulation. The chain links TRBV28 to TRBJ2-7; unclear D gene. The sequence came from a human donor in good health (CMV status not recorded). Some clones in this sample may be carry-over from other donors' samples. CDR3 residues: CASSSQYPPNYEQYF. DNA of the CDR3: TGTGCCAGCAGCTCCCAGTACCCCCCAAACTACGAGCAGTACTTC.